The entry below describes one TCR beta chain. The antigen is unknown. This CDR3 region has 12 residues. Germline CDR1 DFQATT, CDR2 SNEGSKA (reference sequence). The V segment lost 6 bases and the J segment 6 bases; nucleotides outside the gene matches: 4. Each CDR3 protein is one row after TCRdb ran MiXCR on the 5' RACE reads. Here the sample spans hundreds of thousands of distinct CDR3 sequences, approximately 24% being singletons. These data originate in a study of identical twins. Study observations and caveats: Twins' excess sharing was less marked for out-of-frame beta sequences.

The same data also went into a second study, on T cells expressing NK-cell markers. That source notes: Underlying the TCR beta repertoires were sorted CD3+CD56+NKG2C+, CD3+CD56+NKG2C- and CD3+CD56-NKG2C+ T cells.

The sample consisted of CD4+ T cells sorted from blood. This chain joins TRBV20-1 and TRBJ2-2; 7 nucleotides line up with TRBD1. This receptor was taken from a woman between 18 and 30 years old in good health. CDR3 amino acids: CSATQGSGELFF. The CDR3 nucleotides are TGCAGTGCCACACAGGGGTCCGGGGAGCTGTTTTTT.